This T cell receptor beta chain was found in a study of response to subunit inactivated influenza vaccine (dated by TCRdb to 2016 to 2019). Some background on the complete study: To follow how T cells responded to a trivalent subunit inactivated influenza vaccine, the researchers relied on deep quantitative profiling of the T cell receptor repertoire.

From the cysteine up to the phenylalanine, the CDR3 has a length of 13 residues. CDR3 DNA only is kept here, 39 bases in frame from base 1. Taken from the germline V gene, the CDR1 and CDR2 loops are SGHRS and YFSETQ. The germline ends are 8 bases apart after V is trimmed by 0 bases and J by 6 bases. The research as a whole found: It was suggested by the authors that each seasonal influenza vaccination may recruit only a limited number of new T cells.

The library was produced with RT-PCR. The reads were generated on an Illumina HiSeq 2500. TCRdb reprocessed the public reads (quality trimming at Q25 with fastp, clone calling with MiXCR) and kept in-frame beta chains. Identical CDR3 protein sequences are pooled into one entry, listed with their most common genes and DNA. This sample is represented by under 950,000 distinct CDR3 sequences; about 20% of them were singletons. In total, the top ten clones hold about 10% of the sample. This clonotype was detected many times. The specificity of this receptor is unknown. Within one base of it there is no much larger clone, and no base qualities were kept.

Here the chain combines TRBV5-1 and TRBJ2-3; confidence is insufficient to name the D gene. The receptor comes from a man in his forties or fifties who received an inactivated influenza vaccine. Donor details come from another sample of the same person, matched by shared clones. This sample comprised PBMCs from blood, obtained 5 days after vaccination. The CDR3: CASSLDSEDTQYF. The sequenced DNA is TGCGCCAGCAGCTTGGACAGTGAGGATACGCAGTATTTT.